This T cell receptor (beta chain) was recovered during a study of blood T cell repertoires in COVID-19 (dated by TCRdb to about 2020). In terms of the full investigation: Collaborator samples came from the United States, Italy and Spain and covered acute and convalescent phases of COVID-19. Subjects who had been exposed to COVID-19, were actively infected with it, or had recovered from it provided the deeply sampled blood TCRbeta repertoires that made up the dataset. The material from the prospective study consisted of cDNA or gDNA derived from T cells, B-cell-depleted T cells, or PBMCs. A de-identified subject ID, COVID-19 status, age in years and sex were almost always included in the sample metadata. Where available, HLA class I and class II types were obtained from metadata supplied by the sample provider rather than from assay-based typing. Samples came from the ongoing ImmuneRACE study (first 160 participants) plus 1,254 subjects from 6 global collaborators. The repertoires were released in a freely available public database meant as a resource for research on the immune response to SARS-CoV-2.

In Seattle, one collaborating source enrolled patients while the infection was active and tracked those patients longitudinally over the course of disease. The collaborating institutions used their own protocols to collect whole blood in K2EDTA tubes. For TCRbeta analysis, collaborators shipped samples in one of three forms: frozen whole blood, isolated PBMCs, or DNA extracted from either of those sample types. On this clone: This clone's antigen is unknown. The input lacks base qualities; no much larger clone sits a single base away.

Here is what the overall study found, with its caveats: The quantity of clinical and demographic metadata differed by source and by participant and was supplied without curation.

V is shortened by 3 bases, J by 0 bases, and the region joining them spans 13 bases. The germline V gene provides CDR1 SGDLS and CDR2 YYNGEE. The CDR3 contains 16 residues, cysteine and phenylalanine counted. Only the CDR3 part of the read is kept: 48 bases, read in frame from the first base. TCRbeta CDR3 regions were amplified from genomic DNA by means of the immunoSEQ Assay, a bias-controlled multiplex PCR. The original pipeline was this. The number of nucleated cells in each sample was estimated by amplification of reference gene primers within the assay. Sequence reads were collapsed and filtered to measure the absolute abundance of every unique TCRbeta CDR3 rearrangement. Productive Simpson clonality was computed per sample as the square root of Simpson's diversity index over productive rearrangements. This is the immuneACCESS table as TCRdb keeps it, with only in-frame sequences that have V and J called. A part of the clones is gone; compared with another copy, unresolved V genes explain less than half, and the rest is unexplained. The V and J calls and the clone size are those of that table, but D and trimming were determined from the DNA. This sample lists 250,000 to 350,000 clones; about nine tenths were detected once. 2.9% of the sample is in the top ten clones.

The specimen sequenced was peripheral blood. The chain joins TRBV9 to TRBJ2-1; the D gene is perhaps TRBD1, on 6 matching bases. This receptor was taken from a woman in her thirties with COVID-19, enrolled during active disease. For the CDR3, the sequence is CASSDTGLLSYNEQFF. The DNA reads TGTGCCAGCAGCGATACAGGGCTACTCTCCTACAATGAGCAGTTCTTC.